This T cell receptor beta chain came from a study of cytomegalovirus exposure and HLA in healthy donors. Whole-study context: Earlier, 100 million to 130 million unique TCR beta sequences were recovered from approximately 180 million T cells by an analysis. An early release of data contained tens of millions of unique TCRs, which came from HLA-typed donors.

PCR was performed using 60 Vbeta and 13 Jbeta primers. The data were produced by immunoSEQ multiplex PCR, yet TCRdb's version contains in-frame clones alone and is incomplete. This sample has about 120,000 clones, with over 70% found just once. V dropped 0 bases and J dropped 9 bases, with 15 bases sitting between them. The germline V gene has CDR1 MNHEY and CDR2 SVGAGI. This CDR3 comprises 15 residues. The sample consisted of PBMCs. The chain couples TRBV6-5 to TRBJ2-1, with D tentatively TRBD2 (7 bases). The receptor's source is a female donor in good health and CMV-seropositive. DNA for the CDR3: TGTGCCAGCAGTTACTCGGCGGGGGCCCAGGGTGAGCAGTTCTTC. It yields the protein CASSYSAGAQGEQFF.